This T cell receptor (beta chain) was profiled in a study of T cell responses to AZD1222 COVID-19 vaccine. CDR3 length: 14 amino acids. Germline V gene lookup returns CDR1 MNHNS and CDR2 SASEGT. Trimming took 7 bases from V and 8 from J, leaving 18 bases between them. Only in-frame clones appear in the TCRdb table, and some are missing; sequencing was by immunoSEQ multiplex PCR. Of some 81,000 clones listed, approximately 86% are singletons. The specimen was peripheral blood, collected 28 days after the second AZD1222 dose. The receptor was isolated from an adult who received the AZD1222 COVID-19 vaccine. The chain combines TRBV6-1 with TRBJ1-5, with D hard to call. Here the CDR3 reads CASTTHDGSEPQHF. The CDR3, as DNA: TGTGCCAGCACCACGCACGACGGCTCGGAGCCCCAGCATTTT.